This TCR beta chain was documented in a study of cytomegalovirus exposure and HLA in healthy donors. Overall study findings and caveats: Association of a missense DCLRE1C variant with TCR beta V- and J-gene trimming was reported in a later analysis. In terms of immune exposure information, only CMV serostatus was available. Cytomegalovirus association was listed for approximately 150 TCR beta chains.

This clone has only one observation. The antigen is unknown. Trimming removed 6 bases from V and 0 bases from J, with 9 bases in between. CDR1 and CDR2 from the germline V gene are SEHNR and FQNEAQ (reference sequence). This CDR3 spans 14 amino acids. Among the donors, all were healthy bone marrow donors. This PCR relied on a set of 60 Vbeta primers and 13 Jbeta primers. Sequencing was performed with immunoSEQ multiplex PCR; in TCRdb, only in-frame clones are kept and a portion is missing. The sample records fewer than 200,000 clones, around 81% being singletons. This receptor was taken from a woman aged 30 to 39 in good health and CMV-seronegative. The chain combines TRBV7-9 with TRBJ2-4; D unclear. Input material: PBMCs. The CDR3 spells CASSPGRAKNIQYF. The CDR3 region has the DNA TGTGCCAGCAGTCCCGGTCGAGCCAAAAACATTCAGTACTTC.